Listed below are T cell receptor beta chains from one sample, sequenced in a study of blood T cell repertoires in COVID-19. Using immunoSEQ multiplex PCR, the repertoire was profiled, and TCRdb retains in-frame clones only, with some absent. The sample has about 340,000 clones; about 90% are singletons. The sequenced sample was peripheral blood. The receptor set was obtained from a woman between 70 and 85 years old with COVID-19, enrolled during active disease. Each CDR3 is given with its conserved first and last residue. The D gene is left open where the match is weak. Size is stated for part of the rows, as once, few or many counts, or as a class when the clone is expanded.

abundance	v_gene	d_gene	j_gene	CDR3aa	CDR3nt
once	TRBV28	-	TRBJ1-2	CASSLAGALANYGYTF	TGTGCCAGCAGTTTAGCAGGGGCCCTAGCTAACTATGGCTACACCTTC
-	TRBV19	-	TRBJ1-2	CASSVLHGYTF	TGTGCCAGTAGCGTCCTCCATGGCTACACCTTC
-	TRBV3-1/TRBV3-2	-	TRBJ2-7	CASSQGGHNEQYF	TGTGCCAGCAGCCAAGGCGGCCATAACGAGCAGTACTTC
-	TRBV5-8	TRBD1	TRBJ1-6	CASSLEQGDNSPLHF	TGTGCCAGCAGCTTGGAACAGGGGGACAATTCACCCCTCCACTTT
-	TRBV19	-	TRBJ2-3	CASSMLRDTQYF	TGTGCCAGTAGTATGCTACGGGATACGCAGTATTTT
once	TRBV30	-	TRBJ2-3	CAWSRGGRNTDTQYF	TGTGCCTGGAGTCGTGGCGGGCGAAACACAGATACGCAGTATTTT
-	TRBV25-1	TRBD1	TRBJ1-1	CASTTGGRTEAFF	TGTGCCAGCACGACAGGGGGTCGGACTGAAGCTTTCTTT
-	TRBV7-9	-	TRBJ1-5	CASSLGRTQHF	TGTGCCAGCAGCTTGGGCAGGACCCAGCATTTT
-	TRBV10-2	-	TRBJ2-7	CASSDLTDLGDEQYF	TGCGCCAGCAGTGACCTAACCGACCTCGGGGACGAGCAGTACTTC
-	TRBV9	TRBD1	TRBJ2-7	CASSVAPGQSYEQYF	TGTGCCAGCAGCGTAGCACCGGGACAGTCCTACGAGCAGTACTTC
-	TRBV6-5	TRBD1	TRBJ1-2	CASSSQGVNYGYTF	TGTGCCAGCAGTTCTCAGGGGGTGAACTATGGCTACACCTTC
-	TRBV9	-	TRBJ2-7	CASARGGEQYF	TGTGCCAGCGCGCGGGGCGGGGAGCAGTACTTC
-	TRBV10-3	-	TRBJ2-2	CAIRAGQGHGELFF	TGTGCCATCAGGGCTGGGCAGGGCCACGGGGAGCTGTTTTTT
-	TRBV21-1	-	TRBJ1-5	CASSARDRHPNQPQHF	TGTGCCAGCAGCGCCCGGGACAGGCACCCTAATCAGCCCCAGCATTTT
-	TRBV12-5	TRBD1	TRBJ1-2	CASGSDRAGGYTF	TGTGCTAGTGGTTCGGACAGGGCAGGAGGCTACACCTTC
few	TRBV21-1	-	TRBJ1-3	CASRGASRSGNTIYF	TGTGCCAGCAGAGGGGCCAGTCGCTCTGGAAACACCATATATTTT
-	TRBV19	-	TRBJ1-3	CASRRVSGNTIYF	TGTGCCAGTAGGCGCGTCTCTGGAAACACCATATATTTT
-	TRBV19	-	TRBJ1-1	CASGQQMNTEAFF	TGTGCCAGTGGACAGCAAATGAACACTGAAGCTTTCTTT
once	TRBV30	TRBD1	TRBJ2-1	CAWSNWGQGISYNEQFF	TGTGCCTGGAGTAATTGGGGACAGGGGATTTCCTACAATGAGCAGTTCTTC
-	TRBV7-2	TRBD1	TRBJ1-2	CASSRDRGAYGYTF	TGTGCCAGCAGCAGGGACAGGGGGGCATATGGCTACACCTTC
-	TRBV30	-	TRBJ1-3	CAWSVFRREGGVIPGNTIYF	TGTGCCTGGAGTGTATTCCGCAGGGAGGGAGGGGTGATCCCTGGAAACACCATATATTTT
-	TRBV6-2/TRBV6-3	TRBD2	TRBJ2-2	CASSSSGGASVTGELFF	TGTGCCAGCAGTTCTAGCGGGGGGGCCTCGGTCACCGGGGAGCTGTTTTTT
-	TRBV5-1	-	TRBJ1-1	CASANSGWEAFF	TGCGCCAGCGCCAACTCGGGGTGGGAGGCTTTCTTT
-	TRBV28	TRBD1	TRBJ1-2	CASSLSQGDYGYTF	TGTGCCAGCAGTTTATCCCAGGGGGACTATGGCTACACCTTC
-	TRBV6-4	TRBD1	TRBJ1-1	CASRGGTGGSNTEAFF	TGTGCCAGCAGAGGGGGGACAGGGGGTTCGAACACTGAAGCTTTCTTT
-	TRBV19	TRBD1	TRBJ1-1	CASSPRTGPNTEAFF	TGTGCCAGTAGTCCCAGGACAGGGCCGAACACTGAAGCTTTCTTT
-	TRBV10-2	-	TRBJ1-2	CASSEQGTNYGYTF	TGCGCCAGCAGTGAGCAGGGCACTAACTATGGCTACACCTTC
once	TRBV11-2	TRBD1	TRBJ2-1	CASSLAGTGGYNEQFF	TGTGCCAGCAGCTTAGCCGGGACAGGGGGCTACAATGAGCAGTTCTTC
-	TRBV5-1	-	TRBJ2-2	CASSYSSNTGELFF	TGCGCCAGCAGCTATAGCAGTAACACCGGGGAGCTGTTTTTT
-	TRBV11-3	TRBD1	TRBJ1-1	CASSSQGGNTEAFF	TGTGCCAGCAGCTCCCAGGGGGGGAACACTGAAGCTTTCTTT
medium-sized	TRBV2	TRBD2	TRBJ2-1	CATGTTNEQFF	TGTGCCACGGGGACTACTAATGAGCAGTTCTTC
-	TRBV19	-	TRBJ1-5	CASSERTRDQPQHF	TGTGCCAGTAGTGAAAGGACACGGGATCAGCCCCAGCATTTT